The 5 T cell receptor beta chains below were found in one sample sequenced in a study of spatial heterogeneity in lung cancer. TCRdb ran MiXCR on the 5' RACE reads and lists one entry per CDR3 protein. The table records about 10,000 distinct CDR3 sequences, around 4.2% of them present only once. Noted time point: blood taken at disease recurrence. No cells were sorted before sequencing. The whole RNA sequenced was extracted from tumor, nontumor lung or frozen PBMC. Here the sequenced sample was PBMCs, taken at recurrence. The source of these receptors is a female donor with early-stage non-small cell lung cancer.

This clonotype was observed many times. The library was prepared for alpha chains; this beta chain is a stray read, so its frequency means little. The rearrangement uses TRBV27 and TRBJ1-1, with 8 bases identical to TRBD1. CDR3 size: 13 residues. J lost 2 bases, V lost 5 bases, and 1 base had no gene match. Germline CDR1 reads MNHEY; CDR2 reads SMNVEV (reference sequence). The CDR3 coding sequence is TGTGCCAGCAGTGACAGGGGAAACACTGAAGCTTTCTTT. Protein product: CASSDRGNTEAFF.

By proportion, this clonotype is medium-sized. This beta chain slipped into a library made for alpha chains as a stray read, so its size is not meaningful. This sequence joins TRBV30 and TRBJ2-3; D gene unclear. Per the germline V gene, CDR1 is GTSNPN and CDR2 is SVGIG (reference sequence). The CDR3 totals 12 residues. V was cut by 1 base and J by 2 bases, with 4 bases left in between. The CDR3 sequence: CAWSADTDTQYF. CDR3 nucleotide sequence: TGTGCCTGGAGTGCAGACACAGATACGCAGTATTTT. The complete variable domain, with remaining parts taken from reference TRBV30 and TRBJ2-3, reads SQTIHQWPATLVQPVGSPLSLECTVEGTSNPNLYWYRQAAGRGLQLLFYSVGIGQISSEVPQNLSASRPQDRQFILSSKKLLLSDSGFYLCAWSADTDTQYFGPGTRLTVL.

There are many counts of this clonotype. This beta chain is a stray sequence in a library constructed for alpha chains; its clone size is not meaningful. The genes are TRBV5-1 and TRBJ2-5; TRBD2 agrees at 8 bases. The CDR3 runs to 16 residues. With V trimmed by 0 bases and J by 3 bases, 7 bases remained unmatched. CDR1 SGHRS and CDR2 YFSETQ come from the germline V gene. The CDR3 sequence is CASSLDVAGPEETQYF. CDR3 DNA sequence: TGCGCCAGCAGCTTGGATGTAGCGGGACCCGAAGAGACCCAGTACTTC.

This clonotype was picked up many times. This beta chain is off target for a library built for alpha chains, so its abundance means little. The gene calls are TRBV7-3 and TRBJ1-6; D is possibly TRBD1 (5 bases). Looked up from germline, CDR1 is SGHTA and CDR2 is FQGTGA. The CDR3 is 14 residues long. V was pared by 3 bases and J by 7 bases, with 10 bases between. This CDR3 is CASSFDSRNSPLHF. The DNA for the CDR3 is TGTGCCAGCAGCTTCGACAGTCGGAATTCACCCCTCCACTTT.

The table lists this clonotype with many counts. In a library made to pick up alpha chains, this beta chain is a stray read with a size that means little. The chain couples TRBV5-1 to TRBJ2-6, with 7 bases aligning to TRBD2. This CDR3 has 17 residues. Germline-derived CDR1 and CDR2 are SGHRS and YFSETQ. V dropped 0 bases and J dropped 2; count of bases not matched to a gene: 5. The CDR3: CASSLEAGFAGANVLTF. DNA of the CDR3: TGCGCCAGCAGCTTGGAAGCGGGGTTTGCTGGGGCCAACGTCCTGACTTTC.